These T cell receptor beta chains were read from a single sample in a study of beta chain features in type 1 diabetes. The repertoire was sequenced with immunoSEQ multiplex PCR; TCRdb's copy has only in-frame clones and lacks some. The sample records over 650,000 clones, roughly 13% being singletons. Sequencing used naive CD4+ T cells from blood. The receptors shown here come from a man in his late teens or twenties with type 1 diabetes. The CDR3 runs from the conserved cysteine through the conserved F or W. D genes are given only for firm matches. Expanded clones get a size class; other rows say once, few or many, or leave the size out.

abundance	d_gene	v_gene	j_gene	CDR3aa	CDR3nt
NA	NA	TRBV28	TRBJ1-2	CASIPLRAPYGYTF	TGTGCCAGCATTCCCCTCCGGGCACCCTATGGCTACACCTTC
NA	TRBD2	TRBV28	TRBJ2-1	CASSSLAGGGNEQFF	TGTGCCAGCAGTTCTCTCGCGGGAGGAGGCAATGAGCAGTTCTTC
NA	TRBD2	TRBV4-3	TRBJ2-5	CASSQGASGGWETQYF	TGCGCCAGCAGCCAAGGGGCTAGCGGGGGTTGGGAGACCCAGTACTTC
NA	NA	TRBV7-8	TRBJ2-2	CASSFARLNTGELFF	TGTGCCAGCAGCTTTGCCCGGCTCAACACCGGGGAGCTGTTTTTT
few	NA	TRBV4-2	TRBJ1-6	CASSQEARDNSPLHF	TGTGCCAGCAGCCAAGAGGCCAGGGACAATTCACCCCTCCACTTT
few	TRBD2	TRBV2	TRBJ2-3	CASRWTSGSKDTQYF	TGTGCCAGCAGATGGACTAGCGGGAGCAAAGATACGCAGTATTTT
NA	TRBD1	TRBV27	TRBJ1-1	CASSLSVLGQGSPEAFF	TGTGCCAGCAGTTTATCGGTTCTGGGACAGGGGTCTCCTGAAGCTTTCTTT
NA	NA	TRBV5-1	TRBJ1-2	CASSLQGWEGYTF	TGCGCCAGCAGCTTACAGGGCTGGGAGGGCTACACCTTC
NA	NA	TRBV2	TRBJ1-2	CASSVDVYYGYTF	TGTGCCAGCAGTGTGGACGTTTACTATGGCTACACCTTC
NA	NA	TRBV30	TRBJ1-1	CAWSVLTGGTEAFF	TGTGCCTGGAGTGTACTAACGGGGGGCACTGAAGCTTTCTTT
NA	TRBD2	TRBV28	TRBJ2-2	CASSSPGLAGFTGELFF	TGTGCCAGCAGTTCGCCGGGACTAGCGGGGTTCACCGGGGAGCTGTTTTTT
NA	TRBD2	TRBV5-1	TRBJ2-1	CASSVNGRTSGLNEQFF	TGCGCCAGCAGCGTAAATGGCCGGACTAGCGGGCTCAATGAGCAGTTCTTC
NA	NA	TRBV28	TRBJ1-2	CASRLTASYGYTF	TGTGCCAGCAGGTTGACAGCGAGCTATGGCTACACCTTC
few	NA	TRBV5-1	TRBJ2-1	CASSAPTWLGSYNEQFF	TGCGCCAGCAGCGCGCCTACCTGGCTCGGCTCCTACAATGAGCAGTTCTTC
few	TRBD1	TRBV2	TRBJ2-1	CASSAGQGAGFFTNEQFF	TGTGCCAGCAGCGCTGGACAGGGGGCCGGGTTTTTTACCAATGAGCAGTTCTTC
few	TRBD2	TRBV4-3	TRBJ2-3	CASSQEPGLGAHTQYF	TGCGCCAGCAGCCAAGAGCCGGGACTAGGAGCACATACGCAGTATTTT
NA	NA	TRBV7-8	TRBJ2-2	CASSLARSGELFF	TGTGCCAGCAGCTTAGCACGGTCCGGGGAGCTGTTTTTT
NA	NA	TRBV12-5	TRBJ2-3	CASGVTPQDTQYF	TGTGCTAGTGGGGTGACGCCGCAGGATACGCAGTATTTT
few	TRBD2	TRBV6-5	TRBJ2-1	CASSPSGSSYNEQFF	TGTGCCAGCAGTCCTAGCGGGAGCTCCTACAATGAGCAGTTCTTC
few	NA	TRBV27	TRBJ1-5	CASSLEGIWNQPQHF	TGTGCCAGCAGTTTAGAGGGGATTTGGAATCAGCCCCAGCATTTT
NA	NA	TRBV14	TRBJ2-7	CASSQAHYEQYF	TGTGCCAGCAGCCAGGCTCACTACGAGCAGTACTTC
NA	NA	TRBV30	TRBJ2-5	CAWSSLETQYF	TGTGCCTGGAGTTCACTAGAGACCCAGTACTTC
few	NA	TRBV10-3	TRBJ2-5	CAISVVGETQYF	TGTGCCATCAGTGTGGTCGGAGAGACCCAGTACTTC
NA	NA	TRBV9	TRBJ2-3	CASSVRVSTDTQYF	TGTGCCAGCAGCGTGAGGGTTAGCACAGATACGCAGTATTTT
NA	NA	TRBV5-1	TRBJ2-1	CASSPTFHSYNEQFF	TGCGCCAGCAGCCCGACTTTCCACTCCTACAATGAGCAGTTCTTC
few	NA	TRBV4-3	TRBJ2-3	CASSQEPSTDTQYF	TGCGCCAGCAGCCAAGAGCCCAGCACAGATACGCAGTATTTT
few	NA	TRBV19	TRBJ2-5	CASSIRQNQETQYF	TGTGCCAGTAGTATACGGCAGAACCAAGAGACCCAGTACTTC
NA	NA	TRBV23-1	TRBJ2-3	CASSQLVPWVTTDTQYF	TGCGCCAGCAGTCAGCTCGTCCCGTGGGTAACTACAGATACGCAGTATTTT
NA	TRBD2	TRBV30	TRBJ2-5	CAWGSGTSRTQYF	TGTGCCTGGGGCTCCGGGACTAGCAGGACCCAGTACTTC
NA	NA	TRBV7-2	TRBJ1-5	CASSLQTDQPQHF	TGTGCCAGCAGCCTGCAGACCGATCAGCCCCAGCATTTT
NA	TRBD2	TRBV29-1	TRBJ2-4	CSVQGPGTSGLQYF	TGCAGCGTTCAGGGACCGGGGACTAGCGGTTTACAGTACTTC
NA	NA	TRBV7-2	TRBJ1-1	CAGSDNTEAFF	TGTGCCGGATCCGACAACACTGAAGCTTTCTTT
NA	TRBD1	TRBV5-4	TRBJ1-5	CASSADRANQPQHF	TGTGCCAGCAGCGCCGACAGGGCCAATCAGCCCCAGCATTTT
NA	NA	TRBV13	TRBJ2-7	CASSSGVRGEQYF	TGTGCCAGCAGCTCCGGGGTTCGGGGCGAGCAGTACTTC
NA	NA	TRBV11-2	TRBJ1-1	CASSLLTVNTEAFF	TGTGCCAGCAGCTTACTGACAGTGAACACTGAAGCTTTCTTT
NA	NA	TRBV6-5	TRBJ1-5	CASSSSGLSNQPQHF	NA
NA	NA	TRBV5-1	TRBJ2-5	CASSLASVASETQYF	TGCGCCAGCAGCTTGGCTAGTGTGGCTTCAGAGACCCAGTACTTC